This record covers a single TCR beta chain. The sample comes from a study of OX40 agonist ivuxolimab in advanced cancers. The CDR3 sequence is 13 residues long. Trimming pared 1 base from V and 6 bases from J, leaving 9 bases between. The germline V gene has CDR1 LNHDA and CDR2 SQIVND (reference sequence). Assay used: immunoSEQ multiplex PCR; TCRdb lists only in-frame clones, some missing. This sample yields around 26,000 clones, of which more than 75% are seen a single time; 14% belongs to the top ten. The sequencing here drew on CD4+ or CD8+ T cells sorted from blood, taken in a trial of the OX40 agonist ivuxolimab. The source is an adult with an advanced solid tumor such as melanoma, head and neck, liver or kidney cancer. The chain is built from TRBV19 and TRBJ1-2; the D gene is possibly TRBD1 (5 bases). The CDR3 here is CASSIVGGNGYTF. The CDR3 region has the DNA TGTGCCAGTAGTATAGTTGGGGGGAATGGCTACACCTTC.